The 14 T cell receptor beta chains below were found in one sample sequenced in a study of shared clonotypes between healthy human individuals. TCRdb's copy holds only in-frame clones and misses some; the assay was immunoSEQ multiplex PCR. This table holds over a million clones, approximately 68% found once. The sample taken for sequencing was memory CD4+ T cells sorted from blood. The subset: CD45RA-negative fraction. These receptors came from a man aged 18 to 29 in good health.

The V and J genes are TRBV20-1 and TRBJ1-1, with D possibly TRBD1 on 6 matching bases. Trimming cost V 5 bases and J 10 bases, with 11 bases left between them. The germline V gene has CDR1 DFQATT and CDR2 SNEGSKA (reference sequence). The length of the CDR3 is 10 residues. The CDR3 region has the DNA TGCAGTGCTGCACAGGGTAGAGCTTTCTTT. It is translated as CSAAQGRAFF.

Regarding this clone: Other DNA sequences in the same sample also yield this CDR3. V gene TRBV11-3 combines with J gene TRBJ2-7; 10 nucleotides match TRBD2. CDR3 size: 14 residues. The trim removed 5 bases at V and 1 base at J, leaving 2 bases unmatched. CDR1 and CDR2 from the germline V gene are SGHNT and YENEEA. The CDR3 nucleotides read TGTGCCAGCAGCGTGACTAGCGGGTCCTACGAGCAGTACTTC. Its translation: CASSVTSGSYEQYF.

V is TRBV5-1 and J is TRBJ1-6; D possibly corresponds to TRBD1 (5 bases). The CDR3 loop spans 16 amino acids. The V end lost 0 bases, the J end lost 5 bases, and 12 bases lay between the germline ends. Germline assignment: CDR1 SGHRS and CDR2 YFSETQ. CDR3 in amino acids: CASSLAGTGNNSPLHF. Here the CDR3 DNA reads TGCGCCAGCAGCTTGGCCGGGACCGGTAATAATTCACCCCTCCACTTT.

This clone was seen more than once but under ten times. Other DNA sequences in the sample encode the same CDR3. The chain combines TRBV5-1 with TRBJ2-1; TRBD2 matches at 9 bases. After removal of 1 base from V and 2 bases from J, the junction contained 1 base not matched to a gene. CDR1 is SGHRS and CDR2 is YFSETQ in the germline V gene. The CDR3 totals 15 residues. This CDR3 reads CASSLIAGAYNEQFF. DNA of the CDR3: TGCGCCAGCAGCTTGATAGCGGGAGCCTACAATGAGCAGTTCTTC.

The J gene is TRBJ2-2, the V gene TRBV6-5; no clear D. The CDR3 spans 16 residues. Germline values: CDR1 MNHEY, CDR2 SVGAGI. With 0 bases removed from V and 6 bases from J, the gap between germline ends came to 14 bases. CDR3 nucleotide sequence: TGTGCCAGCAGTTACTCCACCCCGCCCCGCTCCGGGGAGCTGTTTTTT. Its translation is CASSYSTPPRSGELFF.

Here the CDR3 reads CASSGGQGLRVEAFF. The CDR3 nucleotides are TGCGCCAGCAGTGGGGGACAGGGGTTGAGGGTTGAAGCTTTCTTT. This sequence joins TRBV10-2 and TRBJ1-1, with 10 bases that match TRBD1. This CDR3 is 15 amino acids long. Germline trimming cut 4 bases from V and 7 bases from J; bases unmatched to any gene: 9. Looked up from germline, CDR1 is WSHSY and CDR2 is SAAADI.

This clone was seen more than once but under ten times. This rearrangement joins TRBV5-1 to TRBJ2-3, with 8 bases matching TRBD1. The CDR3 covers 14 residues. J was trimmed by 5 bases and V by 2 bases; bases with no gene match: 4. CDR1 and CDR2 (germline): SGHRS, YFSETQ. The CDR3 DNA reads TGCGCCAGCAGCTTCACAGGGGGTGGAGATACGCAGTATTTT. Encoded protein: CASSFTGGGDTQYF.

In this sample, this clone turned up a few times. This sequence joins TRBV25-1 and TRBJ2-7; D may be TRBD1 or TRBD2 (5 bases each). This CDR3 spans 16 amino acids. Looked up from germline, CDR1 is MGHDK and CDR2 is SYGVNS. The V gene lost 0 bases and the J gene lost 7 bases, with 19 bases spanning the gap. CDR3 amino acids: CASSEYAAEAKGEQYF. CDR3 nucleotides: TGTGCCAGCAGTGAATATGCGGCGGAGGCCAAGGGGGAGCAGTACTTC.

The chain joins TRBV11-2 to TRBJ2-5; 9 bases align to TRBD1. The V segment lost 4 bases and the J segment 4 bases; nucleotides outside the gene matches: 4. From germline, CDR1 is SGHAT and CDR2 FQNNGV. The CDR3 consists of 14 residues. The CDR3 loop is CASSSGTGRETQYF. The DNA for the CDR3 is TGTGCCAGCAGCTCCGGGACAGGGAGAGAGACCCAGTACTTC.

The J gene is TRBJ1-2, the V gene TRBV28; tentative D call: TRBD1 (6 bases). The germline V gene encodes CDR1 MDHEN and CDR2 SYDVKM. With 11 bases removed from V and 8 bases from J, the gap between germline ends came to 21 bases. This CDR3 comprises 13 residues. The CDR3: CAGGKQGYQGYTF. DNA of the CDR3: TGTGCCGGGGGGAAACAGGGTTATCAGGGCTACACCTTC.

This clone appeared once. The rearrangement links TRBV2 to TRBJ2-5; 7 nucleotides align to TRBD1. Germline trimming cut 1 base from V and 3 bases from J; bases unmatched to any gene: 5. The V gene's germline CDR1 is SNHLY and CDR2 FYNNEI. The CDR3 extends over 15 amino acids. The CDR3 here is CASSEGDRAKETQYF. CDR3 coding DNA: TGTGCCAGCAGTGAAGGAGACAGGGCAAAAGAGACCCAGTACTTC.

The table lists this clone with a count of one. V usage is TRBV30 and J usage is TRBJ2-2, with a possible D match to TRBD1 (6 bases). The germline gives CDR1 GTSNPN, CDR2 SVGIG (reference sequence). CDR3 length equals 15 residues. V lost 2 bases, J lost 0 bases, and 10 bases lay in between. CDR3 region: CAWSRYRANTGELFF. The CDR3 bases are TGTGCCTGGAGTAGGTACAGGGCGAACACCGGGGAGCTGTTTTTT.

As to this clone: Other DNA sequences in the sample encode the same CDR3. This chain joins TRBV30 and TRBJ2-7; 9 bases are a match to TRBD1. The CDR3 length is 13 residues. Germline values: CDR1 GTSNPN, CDR2 SVGIG (reference sequence). After removal of 2 bases from V and 6 bases from J, the junction contained 5 bases not matched to a gene. The DNA for the CDR3 is TGTGCCTGGAGTCCGGGACAGGGTCGCGAGCAGTACTTC. Its translation is CAWSPGQGREQYF.

The chain employs TRBV10-3 and TRBJ2-7, with 9 bases matching TRBD1. Germline CDR1 reads ENHRY; CDR2 reads SYGVKD. This CDR3 comprises 15 residues. The trim removed 7 bases at V and 0 bases at J, leaving 7 bases unmatched. The DNA of the CDR3 is TGTGCCATCACCCGGGACAGGGTAAACTCCTACGAGCAGTACTTC. Translation: CAITRDRVNSYEQYF.